These T cell receptor beta chains were read from a single sample in a study of cytomegalovirus exposure and HLA in healthy donors. Sequenced by immunoSEQ multiplex PCR; TCRdb stores in-frame clones only, minus some. The sample yields hundreds of thousands of clones, 75% to 80% seen once. Specimen: PBMCs. These receptors came from a male donor in good health and CMV-seronegative. The CDR3 runs from the conserved cysteine through the conserved F or W. A D gene is named only where the DNA matches it firmly. Clone size is stated in some rows and not others, as once, few, many or a class when expanded.

clone_size: .
j_call: TRBJ2-7
d_call: TRBD2
v_call: TRBV5-1
cdr3_nt: TGCGCCAGCAGCTTCGTGCGCGGGAGTTCCTACGAGCAGTACTTC
cdr3_aa: CASSFVRGSSYEQYF

clone_size: .
j_call: TRBJ1-5
d_call: .
v_call: TRBV6-1
cdr3_nt: TGTGCCAGCAGCAGAGACAGGTATCAGCCCCAGCATTTT
cdr3_aa: CASSRDRYQPQHF

clone_size: .
j_call: TRBJ1-1
d_call: .
v_call: TRBV9
cdr3_nt: TGTGCCAGCAGCCAAACAAATGCAAACACTGAAGCTTTCTTT
cdr3_aa: CASSQTNANTEAFF

clone_size: .
j_call: TRBJ2-7
d_call: .
v_call: TRBV5-1
cdr3_nt: TGCGCCAGCAGCTTAGGGCAGGGAACGGGCGAGCAGTACTTC
cdr3_aa: CASSLGQGTGEQYF

clone_size: .
j_call: TRBJ2-7
d_call: TRBD2
v_call: TRBV5-1
cdr3_nt: TGCGCCAGCAGCACTCCGAGCGGGGGGGACGAGCAGTACTTC
cdr3_aa: CASSTPSGGDEQYF

clone_size: .
j_call: TRBJ1-2
d_call: .
v_call: TRBV30
cdr3_nt: TGTGCCTGGAGTGTCGTCAGGGAGGACTATGGCTACACCTTC
cdr3_aa: CAWSVVREDYGYTF

clone_size: once
j_call: TRBJ2-6
d_call: .
v_call: TRBV15
cdr3_nt: TGTGCCACCAGCAGAGCCTTCCCCGGGACAACCTCTGGGGCCAACGTCCTGACTTTC
cdr3_aa: CATSRAFPGTTSGANVLTF

clone_size: .
j_call: TRBJ1-2
d_call: .
v_call: TRBV28
cdr3_nt: TGTGCCAGCTCCTCTTTGCAGGGGATCTATGGCTACACCTTC
cdr3_aa: CASSSLQGIYGYTF

clone_size: .
j_call: TRBJ2-1
d_call: TRBD2
v_call: TRBV6-5
cdr3_nt: TGTGCCAGCAGTTTCCGGACTAGCGGGAGGGCGCATGAGCAGTTCTTC
cdr3_aa: CASSFRTSGRAHEQFF

clone_size: .
j_call: TRBJ2-7
d_call: .
v_call: TRBV9
cdr3_nt: TGTGCCAGCAGCCTAACAGGGCACGGCTACGAGCAGTACTTC
cdr3_aa: CASSLTGHGYEQYF

clone_size: .
j_call: TRBJ2-5
d_call: .
v_call: TRBV7-2
cdr3_nt: TGTGCCAGCAGCTTAGGGGAGGGGGGATGGGAGACCCAGTACTTC
cdr3_aa: CASSLGEGGWETQYF

clone_size: .
j_call: TRBJ1-2
d_call: .
v_call: TRBV7-8
cdr3_nt: TGTGCCAGCAGCTTAGTTCCAGGGGCGTCAGGGAACTATGGCTACACCTTC
cdr3_aa: CASSLVPGASGNYGYTF

clone_size: .
j_call: TRBJ2-2
d_call: .
v_call: TRBV25-1
cdr3_nt: TGTGCCAGTTCGTTCGCGACCGGGGAGCTGTTTTTT
cdr3_aa: CASSFATGELFF

clone_size: .
j_call: TRBJ2-5
d_call: TRBD1
v_call: TRBV16
cdr3_nt: TGTGCCAGCAGCCAAACACAGGGGCAAGAGACCCAGTACTTC
cdr3_aa: CASSQTQGQETQYF

clone_size: .
j_call: TRBJ1-2
d_call: .
v_call: TRBV29-1
cdr3_nt: TGCAGCGTTGAAGGACAGGACGATCCCCCCTCCAACTATGGCTACACCTTC
cdr3_aa: CSVEGQDDPPSNYGYTF

clone_size: .
j_call: TRBJ2-5
d_call: TRBD2
v_call: TRBV4-2
cdr3_nt: TGTGCCAGCAGACTAAGTGGAGCCCTAGCGGGAGTTTCAGAGACCCAGTACTTC
cdr3_aa: CASRLSGALAGVSETQYF

clone_size: .
j_call: TRBJ1-2
d_call: .
v_call: TRBV7-8
cdr3_nt: TGTGCCAGCAGCAAGGGGTATGGCTACACCTTC
cdr3_aa: CASSKGYGYTF

clone_size: .
j_call: TRBJ2-5
d_call: .
v_call: TRBV29-1
cdr3_nt: TGCAGCGCCGGACAATTCCGCGAGACCCAGTACTTC
cdr3_aa: CSAGQFRETQYF

clone_size: .
j_call: TRBJ2-1
d_call: TRBD2
v_call: TRBV13
cdr3_nt: TGTGCCAGCAGGAATAGCGGGAGTGGTAGGGGCGCTGAGCAGTTCTTC
cdr3_aa: CASRNSGSGRGAEQFF

clone_size: .
j_call: TRBJ1-1
d_call: .
v_call: TRBV7-8
cdr3_nt: TGTGCCAGCAGCTTCCAATTGGCCAGTGAAGCTTTCTTT
cdr3_aa: CASSFQLASEAFF

clone_size: .
j_call: TRBJ2-1
d_call: TRBD2
v_call: TRBV9
cdr3_nt: TGTGCCAGCAGCCCTCCGGGACTAGCGCACAATGAGCAGTTCTTC
cdr3_aa: CASSPPGLAHNEQFF

clone_size: once
j_call: TRBJ1-2
d_call: TRBD1
v_call: TRBV7-9
cdr3_nt: TGTGCCAGCAGCGGCACGACAGGGGTCGGCTACACCTTC
cdr3_aa: CASSGTTGVGYTF

clone_size: .
j_call: TRBJ2-5
d_call: .
v_call: TRBV4-3
cdr3_nt: TGCGCCAGCAGCCAAGATGCGGGGTCGCTGGAGACCCAGTACTTC
cdr3_aa: CASSQDAGSLETQYF

clone_size: .
j_call: TRBJ2-3
d_call: TRBD2
v_call: TRBV4-3
cdr3_nt: TGCGCCAGCAGCCAAGCTAGCGGCCATACGCAGTATTTT
cdr3_aa: CASSQASGHTQYF

clone_size: .
j_call: TRBJ1-1
d_call: TRBD1
v_call: TRBV4-3
cdr3_nt: TGCGCCAGCAGCCGAAGGGACAGGGGTGGCACTGAAGCTTTCTTT
cdr3_aa: CASSRRDRGGTEAFF